The 24 T cell receptor beta chains reported below all come from one sample, sequenced in a study of identical twins. One entry per CDR3 protein results from TCRdb running MiXCR on the 5' RACE reads. Here the sample spans fewer than 900,000 distinct CDR3 sequences, 15% to 20% being singletons. This same sample was also part of a study on T cells expressing NK-cell markers.

Sequenced material: PBMCs. The receptors were gathered from a woman under 30 in good health.

The table lists this clonotype with many counts. The J gene is TRBJ1-1, the V gene TRBV12-3 or TRBV12-4; the D is unclear. V was cut by 6 bases and J by 0 bases, with 5 bases left in between. This CDR3 comprises 12 residues. CDR3 nucleotide sequence: TGTGCCAGCAGCCCGCTGAACACTGAAGCTTTCTTT. Amino acid sequence: CASSPLNTEAFF.

The chain combines TRBV12-3 or TRBV12-4 with TRBJ2-3, with 9 bases that match TRBD1. The CDR3 extends over 14 amino acids. The J segment lost 7 bases and the V segment lost 6 bases, leaving 8 bases of the junction unmatched. CDR3 region: CASSPSQGAHTQYF. CDR3 bases: TGTGCCAGCAGCCCCTCACAGGGGGCGCATACGCAGTATTTT.

The rearrangement uses TRBV5-1 and TRBJ2-7; D unclear. The CDR3 extends over 15 amino acids. V lost 4 bases and J lost 2, with 16 bases in between. Germline V gives CDR1 SGHRS, CDR2 YFSETQ. The DNA of the CDR3 is TGCGCCAGCAGCCCGGACGGGTCTACGACCTACGAGCAGTACTTC. It is translated as CASSPDGSTTYEQYF.

The CDR3 here is CASSSRARSNQPQHF. CDR3 bases: TGTGCCAGCAGTTCGCGGGCGCGCAGCAATCAGCCCCAGCATTTT. The rearrangement links TRBV6-5 to TRBJ1-5; D is ambiguous. Germline V gene lookup returns CDR1 MNHEY and CDR2 SVGAGI. The V gene lost 4 bases and the J gene lost 1 base, with 11 bases spanning the gap. The length of the CDR3 is 15 residues.

This clonotype was seen only a few times. V and J are TRBV7-9 and TRBJ2-7; a possible D gene is TRBD1 (5 bases). V dropped 5 bases and J dropped 6 bases, with 8 bases sitting between them. Germline CDR1 and CDR2: SEHNR and FQNEAQ (reference sequence). The CDR3 totals 11 residues. CDR3 nucleotide sequence: TGTGCCAGCAGCAGGGGTTCCGAGCAGTACTTC. Protein product: CASSRGSEQYF.

The gene calls are TRBV5-1 and TRBJ2-6, with D hard to call. Germline V CDR1 and CDR2: SGHRS, YFSETQ. The CDR3 extends over 16 amino acids. With 0 bases removed from V and 1 base from J, the gap between germline ends came to 8 bases. This CDR3 is CASSLVQASGANVLTF. CDR3 in DNA: TGCGCCAGCAGCTTGGTTCAGGCTTCTGGGGCCAACGTCCTGACTTTC.

This clonotype has more than one count but fewer than ten. The V gene is TRBV2, the J gene TRBJ2-6; 8 nucleotides line up with TRBD2. In germline, CDR1 is SNHLY, CDR2 FYNNEI. The CDR3 extends over 16 amino acids. J was trimmed by 0 bases and V by 7 bases; bases with no gene match: 5. CDR3 residues: CASTRGVLSGANVLTF. The CDR3 DNA follows: TGTGCCAGCACGCGGGGGGTCCTCTCTGGGGCCAACGTCCTGACTTTC.

The gene calls are TRBV20-1 and TRBJ2-3; 9 bases fit TRBD1. J gave up 1 base and V 3 bases, and 5 bases lay outside the gene matches. CDR3 length equals 15 residues. Germline assignment: CDR1 DFQATT and CDR2 SNEGSKA (reference sequence). The CDR3 coding sequence is TGCAGTGCTAGTTTTAGGACAGGGGGCACAGATACGCAGTATTTT. Translating it yields CSASFRTGGTDTQYF.

This chain links TRBV12-3 or TRBV12-4 with TRBJ2-2; D perhaps matches TRBD1 (5 bases). Between the trimmed V and J ends, which lost 7 bases and 6 bases, there was a span of 9 bases. The CDR3 has 12 amino acids. The CDR3 sequence is CASTSGPGELFF. CDR3 nucleotide sequence: TGTGCCAGCACCTCAGGGCCCGGGGAGCTGTTTTTT.

This sequence joins TRBV9 and TRBJ2-3; 14 bases are a match to TRBD2. The J segment lost 5 bases and the V segment lost 1 base, leaving 3 bases of the junction unmatched. Germline-derived CDR1 and CDR2 are SGDLS and YYNGEE. The CDR3 is 16 residues long. The CDR3 sequence: CASSVKGLAGGDTQYF. The CDR3 DNA follows: TGTGCCAGCAGCGTAAAAGGACTAGCGGGGGGAGATACGCAGTATTTT.

The chain joins TRBV5-5 to TRBJ2-7; the D is unclear. CDR1 and CDR2 from the germline V gene are SGHKS and YYEKEE (reference sequence). The CDR3 sequence is 14 residues long. V was pared by 0 bases and J by 4 bases, with 11 bases between. The CDR3 reads CASSLAINGYEQYF. CDR3 sequence (DNA): TGTGCCAGCAGCTTGGCCATAAACGGTTACGAGCAGTACTTC.

The table lists this clonotype with a few counts. The chain links TRBV7-2 to TRBJ2-1; D gene unclear. Germline V gives CDR1 SGHTA, CDR2 FQGNSA. The CDR3 length is 16 residues. V lost 1 base and J 0 bases, leaving 10 bases between the germline ends. CDR3 sequence: CASSLVGISSYNEQFF. The CDR3 region has the DNA TGTGCCAGCAGCTTAGTAGGGATTAGCTCCTACAATGAGCAGTTCTTC.

There are a few counts of this clonotype. The J gene is TRBJ2-3, the V gene TRBV20-1; TRBD2 matches at 9 bases. Per the germline V gene, CDR1 is DFQATT and CDR2 is SNEGSKA (reference sequence). V gave up 1 base and J gave up 0 bases; unmatched junction bases: 5. The CDR3 totals 16 residues. CDR3 DNA sequence: TGCAGTGCTAGAGGACTAGCGGACTATAGCACAGATACGCAGTATTTT. This translates into CSARGLADYSTDTQYF.

V is TRBV27 and J is TRBJ1-6, with D hard to call. This CDR3 spans 18 amino acids. Per germline, CDR1 MNHEY and CDR2 SMNVEV (reference sequence). V shed 2 bases and J shed 1 base, with 15 bases lying between them. Here the CDR3 DNA reads TGTGCCAGCAGTTTAACTCGGGCCTTCGGATCCTATAATTCACCCCTCCACTTT. Translation gives CASSLTRAFGSYNSPLHF.

The table lists this clonotype with a few counts. This chain connects TRBV2 to TRBJ1-2; D uncertain. From germline, CDR1 is SNHLY and CDR2 FYNNEI. CDR3 length: 13 amino acids. Trimming left V 4 bases short and J 2 bases short, with 8 bases between. The CDR3: CASSGFGNYGYTF. The CDR3, as DNA: TGTGCCAGCAGTGGATTTGGGAACTATGGCTACACCTTC.

About this clonotype: Just one base apart from a much larger clone, this may be a read error. The rearrangement joins TRBV20-1 to TRBJ1-1, with D unclear. Germline V CDR1 and CDR2: DFQATT, SNEGSKA (reference sequence). The CDR3 covers 12 residues. The CDR3 loop is CSARPWNIEAFF. For the CDR3, the DNA is TGCAGTGCTAGACCCTGGAACATTGAAGCTTTCTTT.

This clonotype was seen a few times. The chain links TRBV20-1 to TRBJ1-4, with D unresolved. The CDR3 consists of 12 residues. The germline CDR1 and CDR2 sequences are DFQATT and SNEGSKA (reference sequence). V shed 5 bases and J shed 8 bases, with 12 bases lying between them. CDR3 nucleotides: TGCAGTGCTTGGACGGTGGAGGAAAAACTGTTTTTT. This gives the protein CSAWTVEEKLFF.

The chain links TRBV5-1 to TRBJ2-7; 8 positions match TRBD1. Germline V gene sequence: CDR1 SGHRS, CDR2 YFSETQ. This CDR3 comprises 15 residues. V was pared by 3 bases and J by 4 bases, with 9 bases of the junction left unmatched. The CDR3 sequence is CASSWAGQEGYEQYF. The DNA for the CDR3 is TGCGCCAGCAGCTGGGCGGGACAGGAGGGTTACGAGCAGTACTTC.

This clonotype was found a few times. V usage is TRBV6-5 and J usage is TRBJ1-1; 8 bases are a match to TRBD1. The CDR3 loop spans 14 amino acids. The V gene end was trimmed by 4 bases and the J gene end by 4 bases; junction bases not matched to a gene: 5. Germline values: CDR1 MNHEY, CDR2 SVGAGI. CDR3 amino acids: CASSWTGMSTEAFF. DNA for the CDR3: TGTGCCAGCAGTTGGACAGGGATGAGCACTGAAGCTTTCTTT.

V usage is TRBV27 and J usage is TRBJ2-1; D is possibly TRBD2 (6 bases). Per germline, CDR1 MNHEY and CDR2 SMNVEV (reference sequence). V gave up 5 bases and J gave up 12 bases, with 26 bases separating them. The length of the CDR3 is 16 residues. DNA for the CDR3: TGTGCCAGCAGTCCGCCGGGACTTACGACGTTCGGTTGGCAGTTCTTC. Amino acid sequence: CASSPPGLTTFGWQFF.

The J gene is TRBJ2-2, the V gene TRBV6-2 or TRBV6-3; TRBD2 is a possible D gene (5 bases). The germline V gene encodes CDR1 MNHEY and CDR2 SVGEGT. V was trimmed by 7 bases and J by 1 base, leaving 13 bases between them. The CDR3 runs 15 residues. The CDR3 loop is CASTVPRGNTGELFF. The CDR3 DNA reads TGTGCCAGCACGGTCCCTCGGGGGAACACCGGGGAGCTGTTTTTT.

This rearrangement joins TRBV6-2 or TRBV6-3 to TRBJ2-1, with D uncertain. The CDR3 has 18 amino acids. The germline CDR1 and CDR2 sequences are MNHEY and SVGEGT. The V end lost 4 bases, the J end lost 6 bases, and 25 bases lay between the germline ends. The CDR3 DNA reads as TGTGCCAGCAGTTCAAGGGAACCGAGAACGTTAAGGGCCAATGAGCAGTTCTTC. This sequence encodes CASSSREPRTLRANEQFF.

There are a few counts of this clonotype. This chain connects TRBV15 to TRBJ2-7; unclear D gene. The CDR3 is 12 residues long. Trimming pared 5 bases from V and 7 bases from J, leaving 12 bases between. Germline V gives CDR1 LNHNV, CDR2 YYDKDF (reference sequence). The CDR3 spells CATSPSVSEQYF. CDR3 nucleotide sequence: TGTGCCACCAGCCCTTCGGTTTCGGAGCAGTACTTC. The entire variable domain, with the rest obtained from reference TRBV15 and TRBJ2-7, is as follows: DAMVIQNPRYQVTQFGKPVTLSCSQTLNHNVMYWYQQKSSQAPKLLFHYYDKDFNNEADTPDNFQSRRPNTSFCFLDIRSPGLGDTAMYLCATSPSVSEQYFGPGTRLTVT.

The J gene is TRBJ1-1, the V gene TRBV11-2, with a weak D call TRBD1 (6 bases). The CDR3 is made up of 14 amino acids. V gave up 3 bases and J gave up 5 bases, with 13 bases separating them. Germline V lookup: CDR1 SGHAT, CDR2 FQNNGV. CDR3 sequence (DNA): TGTGCCAGCAGCTTCGACAGGCGGGGAACTGAAGCTTTCTTT. Translated, it gives CASSFDRRGTEAFF.